The clone carrying this TCR beta chain was picked up one time. Its antigen is as yet unknown. The time point here: time of PML onset. The data were produced by immunoSEQ multiplex PCR, yet TCRdb's version contains in-frame clones alone and is incomplete. The sample lists roughly 34,000 clones, roughly 87% occurring once. Trimming removed 1 base at V and 0 bases at J, with 1 base between. This CDR3 has 11 residues. Looked up from germline, CDR1 is SQVTM and CDR2 is ANQGSEA. The sample is drawn from a study of multiple sclerosis patients with progressive multifocal leukoencephalopathy. General study findings and limits: The findings' link to JC virus versus immunocompromise remained uncertain.

This sequence joins TRBV29-1 and TRBJ2-7; D ambiguous. The TCR comes from a human donor with progressive multifocal leukoencephalopathy. The sequencing used PBMCs, collected from a patient treated with natalizumab. CDR3 region: CSVEGSYEQYF. In nucleotides, the CDR3 is TGCAGCGTTGAAGGCTCCTACGAGCAGTACTTC.